The present T cell receptor beta chain was sequenced within a study of response to subunit inactivated influenza vaccine. Points from the study as a whole: It was suggested by the authors that few new T cells are recruited by each seasonal influenza vaccination.

About this clonotype itself: Its antigen is not identified.

The ends lost 4 bases at V and 3 bases at J; junction bases unmatched: 10. CDR3 length equals 18 residues. CDR1 is SQVTM and CDR2 is ANQGSEA in the germline V gene. TCRdb reprocessed the RT-PCR reads with MiXCR, giving one entry per CDR3 protein. The data contain over 800,000 distinct CDR3 sequences, 21% of them singletons. This sequence was found in a man aged 50-60 years who received an inactivated influenza vaccine. The material was PBMCs from blood, obtained roughly 5 days after vaccination. The chain is built from TRBV29-1 and TRBJ2-1; 15 bases line up with TRBD2. The CDR3 is CSVVGRTSGGAFYNEQFF. The CDR3 coding sequence is TGCAGCGTTGTGGGTAGGACTAGCGGGGGGGCCTTCTACAATGAGCAGTTCTTC.